The rows below give T cell receptor beta chains drawn from one sample of a study of Ad26.COV2.S vaccination and SARS-CoV-2 variants. Assay used: immunoSEQ multiplex PCR; TCRdb lists only in-frame clones, some missing. The data hold 300,000 to 400,000 clones, with 85% observed a single time. Source: peripheral blood, taken in a trial of Ad26.COV2.S vaccine versus placebo. These receptors originate from a person between 18 and 60 years old who received the Ad26.COV2.S COVID-19 vaccine or a placebo. CDR3s include the opening cysteine and the closing phenylalanine or tryptophan. The order of the fields is CDR3 protein, CDR3 DNA, V gene, J gene, D gene, clone size. The D gene is left open where the match is weak. Where a row states a size, it is once, few, many or the class of an expanded clone; other rows omit it.

CDR3aa: CASRPRQGKNTEAFF
CDR3nt: TGTGCCAGCAGACCTCGACAGGGAAAGAACACTGAAGCTTTCTTT
v_gene: TRBV6-5
j_gene: TRBJ1-1
d_gene: TRBD1
abundance: -

CDR3aa: CASSGVNSEKLFF
CDR3nt: TGTGCCAGCTCAGGGGTTAATAGTGAAAAACTGTTTTTT
v_gene: TRBV6-5
j_gene: TRBJ1-4
d_gene: -
abundance: -

CDR3aa: CASGLAFDDRVETQYF
CDR3nt: TGTGCTAGTGGTTTGGCCTTCGATGACAGGGTGGAGACCCAGTACTTC
v_gene: TRBV12-5
j_gene: TRBJ2-5
d_gene: TRBD1
abundance: -

CDR3aa: CASSLAGQLSGNTIYF
CDR3nt: TGCGCCAGCAGCTTGGCGGGACAACTCTCTGGAAACACCATATATTTT
v_gene: TRBV5-1
j_gene: TRBJ1-3
d_gene: -
abundance: -

CDR3aa: CASSLGVAGMRNIQYF
CDR3nt: TGTGCCAGCAGCTTGGGGGTCGCGGGGATGCGGAACATTCAGTACTTC
v_gene: TRBV7-8
j_gene: TRBJ2-4
d_gene: -
abundance: -

CDR3aa: CASSPLRQGNEQYF
CDR3nt: TGTGCCAGCAGTCCCCTCCGACAGGGAAACGAGCAGTACTTC
v_gene: TRBV27
j_gene: TRBJ2-7
d_gene: TRBD1
abundance: -

CDR3aa: CASSQSVVGMETQYF
CDR3nt: TGTGCCAGCAGCCAATCGGTTGTGGGGATGGAGACCCAGTACTTC
v_gene: TRBV3-1/TRBV3-2
j_gene: TRBJ2-5
d_gene: -
abundance: -

CDR3aa: CASSFFRTSGGHYEQYF
CDR3nt: TGTGCCAGCAGTTTCTTCCGGACTAGCGGGGGGCATTACGAGCAGTACTTC
v_gene: TRBV27
j_gene: TRBJ2-7
d_gene: TRBD2
abundance: few

CDR3aa: CASSYSMIQETQYF
CDR3nt: TGTGCCAGCAGTTACTCGATGATCCAAGAGACCCAGTACTTC
v_gene: TRBV6-5
j_gene: TRBJ2-5
d_gene: -
abundance: -

CDR3aa: CATSDGSSYEQYF
CDR3nt: TGTGCCACCAGTGACGGCTCAAGCTACGAGCAGTACTTC
v_gene: TRBV24-1
j_gene: TRBJ2-7
d_gene: -
abundance: -

CDR3aa: CASSGASKIQETQYF
CDR3nt: TGTGCCAGCAGTGGGGCCAGCAAAATACAAGAGACCCAGTACTTC
v_gene: TRBV2
j_gene: TRBJ2-5
d_gene: -
abundance: -

CDR3aa: CASSQQFLAGGSYEQYF
CDR3nt: TGTGCCAGCTCACAACAGTTTCTAGCGGGGGGGTCCTACGAGCAGTACTTC
v_gene: TRBV18
j_gene: TRBJ2-7
d_gene: TRBD2
abundance: -

CDR3aa: CAISQTSGANVLTF
CDR3nt: TGTGCCATCAGCCAGACATCTGGGGCCAACGTCCTGACTTTC
v_gene: TRBV10-3
j_gene: TRBJ2-6
d_gene: -
abundance: -

CDR3aa: CASSRDRGYEQYF
CDR3nt: TGTGCCAGCAGCCGTGACAGGGGATACGAGCAGTACTTC
v_gene: TRBV5-4
j_gene: TRBJ2-7
d_gene: TRBD1
abundance: -

CDR3aa: CASSYSRVGYEQYF
CDR3nt: TGTGCCAGCAGTTACTCCAGGGTGGGCTACGAGCAGTACTTC
v_gene: TRBV28
j_gene: TRBJ2-7
d_gene: -
abundance: -

CDR3aa: CAISREFGNTIYF
CDR3nt: TGTGCCATCAGTCGGGAATTCGGAAACACCATATATTTT
v_gene: TRBV10-3
j_gene: TRBJ1-3
d_gene: -
abundance: once

CDR3aa: CATSDPKRDRGEKLFF
CDR3nt: TGTGCCACCAGTGATCCGAAGCGGGACAGGGGAGAAAAACTGTTTTTT
v_gene: TRBV24-1
j_gene: TRBJ1-4
d_gene: TRBD1
abundance: few

CDR3aa: CASSSGTGGFQPQHF
CDR3nt: TGTGCCAGCAGCTCCGGGACAGGGGGCTTTCAGCCCCAGCATTTT
v_gene: TRBV21-1
j_gene: TRBJ1-5
d_gene: -
abundance: -

CDR3aa: CASSLRQGLAGGRETQYF
CDR3nt: TGTGCCAGCAGCCTCAGACAGGGACTAGCGGGAGGGAGAGAGACCCAGTACTTC
v_gene: TRBV3-1/TRBV3-2
j_gene: TRBJ2-5
d_gene: TRBD2
abundance: -

CDR3aa: CASSMDTNEQYF
CDR3nt: TGTGCCAGTAGTATGGACACCAACGAGCAGTACTTC
v_gene: TRBV19
j_gene: TRBJ2-7
d_gene: -
abundance: -

CDR3aa: CAIRAGGNTGELFF
CDR3nt: TGTGCCATCAGAGCGGGGGGGAACACCGGGGAGCTGTTTTTT
v_gene: TRBV10-3
j_gene: TRBJ2-2
d_gene: TRBD2
abundance: -

CDR3aa: CASSLGFRLISGANVLTF
CDR3nt: TGTGCCAGCAGCCTGGGTTTCCGGTTAATCTCTGGGGCCAACGTCCTGACTTTC
v_gene: TRBV3-1/TRBV3-2
j_gene: TRBJ2-6
d_gene: -
abundance: -

CDR3aa: CASGRIGSGANVLTF
CDR3nt: TGCGCCAGCGGGCGAATAGGTTCTGGGGCCAACGTCCTGACTTTC
v_gene: TRBV4-1
j_gene: TRBJ2-6
d_gene: -
abundance: -

CDR3aa: CASTPPGDHEQYF
CDR3nt: TGTGCCAGCACCCCCCCAGGGGACCACGAGCAGTACTTC
v_gene: TRBV7-2
j_gene: TRBJ2-7
d_gene: -
abundance: -

CDR3aa: CASSSPGRGAYEQYF
CDR3nt: TGTGCCAGCAGTTCCCCGGGAAGGGGAGCCTACGAGCAGTACTTC
v_gene: TRBV28
j_gene: TRBJ2-7
d_gene: -
abundance: -

CDR3aa: CASSPQGTGTNTGELFF
CDR3nt: TGTGCCAGCTCACCGCAGGGGACAGGGACTAACACCGGGGAGCTGTTTTTT
v_gene: TRBV18
j_gene: TRBJ2-2
d_gene: TRBD1
abundance: -

CDR3aa: CASSPIAGQGADTQYF
CDR3nt: TGTGCCAGCTCACCAATCGCGGGACAGGGGGCAGATACGCAGTATTTT
v_gene: TRBV18
j_gene: TRBJ2-3
d_gene: TRBD1
abundance: -

CDR3aa: CASSSGTPNTEAFF
CDR3nt: TGTGCCAGCAGCTCGGGTACCCCAAACACTGAAGCTTTCTTT
v_gene: TRBV11-3
j_gene: TRBJ1-1
d_gene: -
abundance: -

CDR3aa: CASSPRGSGGGGETQYF
CDR3nt: TGTGCCAGCAGCCCTCGGGGTAGCGGGGGGGGCGGGGAGACCCAGTACTTC
v_gene: TRBV13
j_gene: TRBJ2-5
d_gene: TRBD2
abundance: -

CDR3aa: CASSSGGKNTEAFF
CDR3nt: TGTGCCAGCAGCTCAGGGGGTAAGAACACTGAAGCTTTCTTT
v_gene: TRBV11-3
j_gene: TRBJ1-1
d_gene: TRBD1
abundance: -

CDR3aa: CASSETQISGNTIYF
CDR3nt: TGTGCCAGTAGTGAAACACAGATCTCTGGAAACACCATATATTTT
v_gene: TRBV19
j_gene: TRBJ1-3
d_gene: -
abundance: -

CDR3aa: CASSRYNFEAFF
CDR3nt: TGTGCCAGCAGCCGGTACAACTTTGAAGCTTTCTTT
v_gene: TRBV5-4
j_gene: TRBJ1-1
d_gene: -
abundance: -

CDR3aa: CASSSGTVLQEQYF
CDR3nt: TGTGCCAGCTCCTCCGGGACGGTCCTCCAGGAGCAGTACTTC
v_gene: TRBV18
j_gene: TRBJ2-7
d_gene: -
abundance: -

CDR3aa: CASSQPRDREGSPLHF
CDR3nt: TGTGCTAGCAGCCAGCCTCGGGACAGGGAAGGTTCACCCCTCCACTTT
v_gene: TRBV7-7
j_gene: TRBJ1-6
d_gene: TRBD1
abundance: -

CDR3aa: CASSWGPVAGELFF
CDR3nt: TGTGCCAGTAGTTGGGGGCCTGTAGCCGGGGAGCTGTTTTTT
v_gene: TRBV19
j_gene: TRBJ2-2
d_gene: -
abundance: -

CDR3aa: CASSLWQNNNSPLHF
CDR3nt: TGTGCCAGCAGCTTATGGCAGAATAATAATTCACCCCTCCACTTT
v_gene: TRBV7-2
j_gene: TRBJ1-6
d_gene: -
abundance: -

CDR3aa: CASSPQPGLATYEQYF
CDR3nt: TGTGCCAGCAGCCCACAACCGGGACTAGCGACTTACGAGCAGTACTTC
v_gene: TRBV9
j_gene: TRBJ2-7
d_gene: TRBD2
abundance: -